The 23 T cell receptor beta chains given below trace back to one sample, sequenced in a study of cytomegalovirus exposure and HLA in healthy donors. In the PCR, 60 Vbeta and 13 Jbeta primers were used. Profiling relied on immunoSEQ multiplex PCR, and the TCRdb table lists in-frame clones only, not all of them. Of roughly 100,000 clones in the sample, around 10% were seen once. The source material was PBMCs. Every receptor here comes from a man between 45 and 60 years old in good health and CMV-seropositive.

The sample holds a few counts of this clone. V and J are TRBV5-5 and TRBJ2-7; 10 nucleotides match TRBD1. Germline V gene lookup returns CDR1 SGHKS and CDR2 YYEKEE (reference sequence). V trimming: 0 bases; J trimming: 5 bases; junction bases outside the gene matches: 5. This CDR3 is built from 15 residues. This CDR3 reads CASSLEADRGDEQYF. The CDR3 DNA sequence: TGTGCCAGCAGCTTGGAAGCGGACAGGGGGGACGAGCAGTACTTC. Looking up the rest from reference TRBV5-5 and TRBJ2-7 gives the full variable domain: DAGVTQSPTHLIKTRGQQVTLRCSPISGHKSVSWYQQVLGQGPQFIFQYYEKEERGRGNFPDRFSARQFPNYSSELNVNALLLGDSALYLCASSLEADRGDEQYFGPGTRLTVT.

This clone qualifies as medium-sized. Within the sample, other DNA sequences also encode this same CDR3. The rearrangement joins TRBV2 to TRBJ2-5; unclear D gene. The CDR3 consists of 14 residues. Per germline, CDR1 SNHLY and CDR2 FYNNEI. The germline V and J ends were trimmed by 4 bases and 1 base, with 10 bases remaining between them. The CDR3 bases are TGTGCCAGCAGTGTCGGCCGGAGCCAAGAGACCCAGTACTTC. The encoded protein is CASSVGRSQETQYF.

CDR3 loop: CASSLGTGDTEAFF. The CDR3 nucleotides read TGTGCCAGCAGTTTAGGGACAGGGGACACTGAAGCTTTCTTT. The chain recombines TRBV28 with TRBJ1-1; 10 bases agree with TRBD1. The ends lost 2 bases at V and 3 bases at J; junction bases unmatched: 0. The CDR3 runs 14 residues. The germline CDR1 and CDR2 sequences are MDHEN and SYDVKM.

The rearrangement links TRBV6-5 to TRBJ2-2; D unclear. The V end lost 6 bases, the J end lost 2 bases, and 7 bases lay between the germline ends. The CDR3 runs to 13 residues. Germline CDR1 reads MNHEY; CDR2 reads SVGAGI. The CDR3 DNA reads TGTGCCAGCAGAAGCCCAAACACCGGGGAGCTGTTTTTT. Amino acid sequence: CASRSPNTGELFF.

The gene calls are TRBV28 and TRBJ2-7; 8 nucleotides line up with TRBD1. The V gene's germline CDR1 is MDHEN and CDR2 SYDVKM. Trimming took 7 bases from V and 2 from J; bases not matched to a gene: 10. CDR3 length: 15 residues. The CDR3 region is CASKYRDRRTYEQYF. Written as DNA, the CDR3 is TGTGCCAGCAAATACCGGGACAGGCGTACCTACGAGCAGTACTTC.

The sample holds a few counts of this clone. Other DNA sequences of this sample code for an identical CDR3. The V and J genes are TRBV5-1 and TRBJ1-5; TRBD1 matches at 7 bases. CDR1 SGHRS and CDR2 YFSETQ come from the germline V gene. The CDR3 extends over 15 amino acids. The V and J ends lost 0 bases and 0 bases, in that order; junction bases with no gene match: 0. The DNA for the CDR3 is TGCGCCAGCAGCTTGGGACAGGGTAGCAATCAGCCCCAGCATTTT. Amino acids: CASSLGQGSNQPQHF.

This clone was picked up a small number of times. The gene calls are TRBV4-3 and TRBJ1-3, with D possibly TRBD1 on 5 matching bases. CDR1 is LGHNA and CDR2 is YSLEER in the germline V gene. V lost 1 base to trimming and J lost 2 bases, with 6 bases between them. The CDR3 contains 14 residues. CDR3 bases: TGCGCCAGCAGCCAAGCAGGGACTGGAAACACCATATATTTT. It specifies CASSQAGTGNTIYF.

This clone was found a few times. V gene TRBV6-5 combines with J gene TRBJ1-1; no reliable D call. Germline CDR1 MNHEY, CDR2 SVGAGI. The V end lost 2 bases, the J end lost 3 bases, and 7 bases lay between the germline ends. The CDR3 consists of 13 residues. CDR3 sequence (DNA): TGTGCCAGCAGTTACGGCATTGACACTGAAGCTTTCTTT. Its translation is CASSYGIDTEAFF.

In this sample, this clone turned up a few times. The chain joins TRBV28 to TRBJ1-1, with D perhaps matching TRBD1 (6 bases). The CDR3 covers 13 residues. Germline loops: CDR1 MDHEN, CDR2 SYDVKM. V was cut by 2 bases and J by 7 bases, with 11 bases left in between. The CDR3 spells CASSLGGRGEAFF. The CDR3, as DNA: TGTGCCAGCAGTTTAGGTGGCAGGGGTGAAGCTTTCTTT.

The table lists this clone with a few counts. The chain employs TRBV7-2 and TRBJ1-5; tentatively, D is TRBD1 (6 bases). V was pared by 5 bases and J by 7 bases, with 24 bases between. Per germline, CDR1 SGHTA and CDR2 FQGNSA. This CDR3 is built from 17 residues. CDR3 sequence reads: CASSRRAGGAGEQPQHF. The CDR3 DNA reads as TGTGCCAGCAGCCGCAGGGCGGGGGGGGCGGGGGAACAGCCCCAGCATTTT.

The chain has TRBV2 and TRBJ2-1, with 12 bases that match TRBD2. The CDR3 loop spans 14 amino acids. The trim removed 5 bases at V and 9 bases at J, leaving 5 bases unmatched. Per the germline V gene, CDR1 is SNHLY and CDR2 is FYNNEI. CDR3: CASSRLAGEGEQFF. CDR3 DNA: TGTGCCAGCAGTCGACTAGCGGGAGAAGGTGAGCAGTTCTTC.

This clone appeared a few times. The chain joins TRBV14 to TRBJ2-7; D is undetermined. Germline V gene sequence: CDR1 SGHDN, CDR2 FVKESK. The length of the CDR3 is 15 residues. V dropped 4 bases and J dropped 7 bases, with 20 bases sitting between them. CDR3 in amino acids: CASSPGLGGSLEQYF. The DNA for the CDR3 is TGTGCCAGCAGCCCCGGCCTCGGCGGCTCGCTAGAGCAGTACTTC.

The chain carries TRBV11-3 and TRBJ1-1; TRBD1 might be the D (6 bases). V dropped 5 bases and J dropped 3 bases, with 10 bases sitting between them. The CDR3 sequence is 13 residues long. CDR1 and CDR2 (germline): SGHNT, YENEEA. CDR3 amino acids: CASSRGSYTEAFF. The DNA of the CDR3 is TGTGCCAGCAGCAGGGGGAGCTACACTGAAGCTTTCTTT.

The chain's CDR3 is CASRDDRIRTDTQYF. The CDR3 DNA reads as TGTGCCAGCAGGGACGACAGAATTCGCACAGATACGCAGTATTTT. The chain uses TRBV2 and TRBJ2-3, with D perhaps TRBD1 (5 bases). CDR1 and CDR2 (germline): SNHLY, FYNNEI. The V end was cut by 6 bases, the J end by 1 base, with 14 bases between. This CDR3 spans 15 amino acids.

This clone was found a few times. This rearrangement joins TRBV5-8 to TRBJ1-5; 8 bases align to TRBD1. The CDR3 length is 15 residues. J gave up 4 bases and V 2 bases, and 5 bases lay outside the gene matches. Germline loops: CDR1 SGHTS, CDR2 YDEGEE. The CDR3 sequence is CASSFDRGLNQPQHF. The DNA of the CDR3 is TGTGCCAGCAGCTTCGACAGGGGTCTAAATCAGCCCCAGCATTTT.

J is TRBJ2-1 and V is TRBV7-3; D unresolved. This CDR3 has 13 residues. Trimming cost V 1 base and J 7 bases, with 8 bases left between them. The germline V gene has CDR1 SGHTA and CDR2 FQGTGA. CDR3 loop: CASSLRSGNEQFF. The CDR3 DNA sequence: TGTGCCAGCAGCTTAAGATCGGGTAATGAGCAGTTCTTC.

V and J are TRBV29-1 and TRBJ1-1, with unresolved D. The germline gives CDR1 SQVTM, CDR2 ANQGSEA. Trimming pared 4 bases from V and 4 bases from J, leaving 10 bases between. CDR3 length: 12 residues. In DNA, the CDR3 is TGCAGCGTTGCCAGGTCGAGCACTGAAGCTTTCTTT. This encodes CSVARSSTEAFF.

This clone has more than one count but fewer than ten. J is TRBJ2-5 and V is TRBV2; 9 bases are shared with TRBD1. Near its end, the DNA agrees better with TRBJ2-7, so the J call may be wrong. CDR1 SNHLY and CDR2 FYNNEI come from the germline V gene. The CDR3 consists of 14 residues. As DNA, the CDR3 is TGTGCGACACGTTTAAGGACAGGGGCCTACGAGCAGTACTTC. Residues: CATRLRTGAYEQYF.

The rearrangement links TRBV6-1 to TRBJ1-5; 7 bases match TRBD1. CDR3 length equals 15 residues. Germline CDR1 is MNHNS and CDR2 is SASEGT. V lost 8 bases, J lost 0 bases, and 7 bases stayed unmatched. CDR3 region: CASGGQPHSNQPQHF. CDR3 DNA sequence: TGTGCCAGCGGGGGACAGCCACATAGCAATCAGCCCCAGCATTTT.

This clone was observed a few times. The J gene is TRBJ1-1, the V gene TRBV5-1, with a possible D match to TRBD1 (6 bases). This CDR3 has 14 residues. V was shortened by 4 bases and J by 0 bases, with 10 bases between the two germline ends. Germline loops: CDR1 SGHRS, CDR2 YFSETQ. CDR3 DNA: TGCGCCAGCAGCACAGGGACGGTGAACACTGAAGCTTTCTTT. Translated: CASSTGTVNTEAFF.

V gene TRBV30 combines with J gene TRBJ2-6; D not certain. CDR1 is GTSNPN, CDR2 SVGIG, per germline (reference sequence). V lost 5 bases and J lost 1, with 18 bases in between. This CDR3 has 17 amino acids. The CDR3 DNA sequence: TGTGCCTGGGGAGTACCCTCTCGGTCTTCTGGGGCCAACGTCCTGACTTTC. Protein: CAWGVPSRSSGANVLTF.

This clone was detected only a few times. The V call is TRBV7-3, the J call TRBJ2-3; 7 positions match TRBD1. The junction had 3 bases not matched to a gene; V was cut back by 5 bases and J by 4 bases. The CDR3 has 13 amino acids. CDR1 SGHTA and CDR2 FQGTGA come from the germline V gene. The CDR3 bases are TGTGCCAGCAGCGGTGACAGGGCAGATACGCAGTATTTT. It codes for CASSGDRADTQYF.

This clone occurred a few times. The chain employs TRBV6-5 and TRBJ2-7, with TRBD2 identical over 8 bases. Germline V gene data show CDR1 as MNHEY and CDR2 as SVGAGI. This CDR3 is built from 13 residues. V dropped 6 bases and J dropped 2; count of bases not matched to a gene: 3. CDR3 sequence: CASSFGRAYEQYF. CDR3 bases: TGTGCCAGCAGCTTCGGGAGGGCCTACGAGCAGTACTTC.